A single sample gave rise to the 14 T cell receptor beta chains below, sequenced in a study of cytomegalovirus exposure and HLA in healthy donors. The PCR used 60 Vbeta and 13 Jbeta primers. Sequenced by immunoSEQ multiplex PCR; TCRdb stores in-frame clones only, minus some. The table has 110,000 or so clones, more than 60% seen once. The sequenced material came from PBMCs. The receptors were sampled from a woman between 35 and 50 years old in good health and CMV-seropositive.

This clone has only a few counts. V gene TRBV27 combines with J gene TRBJ1-2; D ambiguous. Deletions cut 6 bases from V and 3 bases from J, with 11 bases between. There are 13 residues in the CDR3. Germline loops: CDR1 MNHEY, CDR2 SMNVEV (reference sequence). CDR3 nucleotide sequence: TGTGCCAGCAGCCCACAGCCAGACTATGGCTACACCTTC. This codes for CASSPQPDYGYTF.

The V and J genes are TRBV7-9 and TRBJ2-5; TRBD1 agrees at 9 bases. Per germline, CDR1 SEHNR and CDR2 FQNEAQ (reference sequence). Unmatched junction bases numbered 3, after V lost 6 bases and J lost 1 base. The CDR3 contains 14 residues. Written as DNA, the CDR3 is TGTGCCAGCAGGACAGGGGGAGTCCAAGAGACCCAGTACTTC. It encodes CASRTGGVQETQYF.

The rearrangement links TRBV5-1 to TRBJ1-1, with D perhaps matching TRBD1 (5 bases). The germline CDR1 and CDR2 sequences are SGHRS and YFSETQ. Trimming cost V 7 bases and J 1 base, with 11 bases left between them. The CDR3 runs to 13 residues. CDR3 DNA: TGCGCCAGCTCAGTTGACAGGAACACTGAAGCTTTCTTT. This sequence encodes CASSVDRNTEAFF.

CDR3 amino acids: CASSLRGGFYNEQFF. The CDR3 DNA reads as TGTGCCAGCAGCTTGCGGGGGGGCTTTTACAATGAGCAGTTCTTC. V is TRBV5-8 and J is TRBJ2-1; 8 bases map to TRBD2. V shed 1 base, J shed 4 bases, and the junction held 4 bases outside the gene matches. Germline V CDR1 and CDR2: SGHTS, YDEGEE. The CDR3 totals 15 residues.

This clone has a handful of counts. The CDR3 sequence is CASSSTGESSGYTF. The CDR3 nucleotides are TGTGCCAGTAGTTCCACAGGGGAGTCGAGCGGCTACACCTTC. The genes are TRBV19 and TRBJ1-2; 7 bases are a match to TRBD1. The CDR3 spans 14 residues. CDR1 and CDR2 (germline): LNHDA, SQIVND (reference sequence). Germline trimming cut 5 bases from V and 8 bases from J; bases unmatched to any gene: 11.

This clone came up once. The chain combines TRBV4-2 with TRBJ1-4; D gene ambiguous. The germline V gene encodes CDR1 LGHNA and CDR2 YNFKEQ. The V end was cut by 0 bases, the J end by 7 bases, with 6 bases between. CDR3 length: 13 residues. CDR3 residues: CASSQDKPEKLFF. The CDR3 bases are TGTGCCAGCAGCCAAGACAAGCCTGAAAAACTGTTTTTT.

This clone has only one observation. CDR3 nucleotides: TGTGCCAGCAGCTTAGGACAGAACACTGAAGCTTTCTTT. It codes for CASSLGQNTEAFF. The rearrangement uses TRBV7-7 and TRBJ1-1; D is uncertain. The CDR3 runs 13 residues. Between the trimmed V and J ends, which lost 1 base and 1 base, there was a span of 4 bases. CDR1 and CDR2 (germline): SSHAT, FNYEAQ (reference sequence). Variable domain in full (rest from reference TRBV7-7 and TRBJ1-1): GAGVSQSPRYKVTKRGQDVTLRCDPISSHATLYWYQQALGQGPEFLTYFNYEAQPDKSGLPSDRFSAERPEGSISTLTIQRTEQRDSAMYRCASSLGQNTEAFFGQGTRLTVV.

J is TRBJ2-2 and V is TRBV6-5; D gene uncertain. The V gene's germline CDR1 is MNHEY and CDR2 SVGAGI. The V end was cut by 7 bases, the J end by 2 bases, with 11 bases between. This CDR3 region has 14 residues. The CDR3 DNA is TGTGCCAGCAACCCCGTCCTAAACACCGGGGAGCTGTTTTTT. It is translated as CASNPVLNTGELFF.

The chain recombines TRBV7-8 with TRBJ1-5; tentatively, D is TRBD1 (6 bases). Germline V CDR1 and CDR2: SGHVS, FQNEAQ. The CDR3 extends over 15 amino acids. V lost 4 bases and J lost 4, with 14 bases in between. The CDR3 is CASSYGWTANQPQHF. In DNA form, the CDR3 reads TGTGCCAGCAGCTACGGGTGGACAGCGAATCAGCCCCAGCATTTT.

This clone has more than one count but fewer than ten. This chain connects TRBV18 to TRBJ2-3; D possibly corresponds to TRBD2 (5 bases). The CDR3 contains 17 residues. Germline V gene lookup returns CDR1 KGHSH and CDR2 LQKENI. The ends were cut back, 1 base at V and 3 bases at J, with 17 bases in the middle. The CDR3 region is CASSPRSGMLGTDTQYF. The CDR3 DNA follows: TGTGCCAGCTCACCACGGTCGGGGATGTTGGGAACAGATACGCAGTATTTT.

The J gene is TRBJ2-3, the V gene TRBV5-1, with D possibly TRBD2 on 6 matching bases. Trimming pared 0 bases from V and 1 base from J, leaving 9 bases between. This CDR3 comprises 15 residues. Looked up from germline, CDR1 is SGHRS and CDR2 is YFSETQ. For the CDR3, the DNA is TGCGCCAGCAGCTTGGTTCCGGGAGGCACAGATACGCAGTATTTT. It codes for CASSLVPGGTDTQYF. The whole variable domain, remainder taken from reference TRBV5-1 and TRBJ2-3, is KAGVTQTPRYLIKTRGQQVTLSCSPISGHRSVSWYQQTPGQGLQFLFEYFSETQRNKGNFPGRFSGRQFSNSRSEMNVSTLELGDSALYLCASSLVPGGTDTQYFGPGTRLTVL.

This clone was found a few times. Because it lacks the conserved phenylalanine or tryptophan at the end, this CDR3 is likely a read error. It is unclear where the CDR3 begins or ends on the DNA, so no DNA is shown, and the CDR3 is as TCRdb lists it. The chain is built from TRBV4-1 and TRBJ2-6; TRBD2 reflects the table's D call only, with no check against the DNA. The CDR3 has 9 residues if both end residues are counted. The germline V gene encodes CDR1 MGHRA and CDR2 YSYEKL. The CDR3 protein is CASSQGGGS.

A remark on this clone: Other DNA sequences within the sample encode an identical CDR3. This sequence joins TRBV28 and TRBJ2-6; weak D call: TRBD2 (5 bases). Trimming took 3 bases from V and 1 from J, leaving 7 bases between them. The germline V gene encodes CDR1 MDHEN and CDR2 SYDVKM. The CDR3 spans 15 residues. CDR3 in amino acids: CASSFSGSGANVLTF. CDR3 coding DNA: TGTGCCAGCAGTTTCTCGGGGTCTGGGGCCAACGTCCTGACTTTC.

The chain has TRBV12-5 and TRBJ2-7; 9 bases are shared with TRBD2. The CDR3 extends over 15 amino acids. With V trimmed by 1 base and J by 5 bases, 6 bases remained unmatched. Germline V CDR1 and CDR2: LGHNT, FRNRAP. The CDR3 region is CASGLGGGRANEQYF. In DNA form, the CDR3 reads TGTGCTAGTGGTTTGGGCGGCGGGAGGGCGAACGAGCAGTACTTC.